This TCR beta chain came from a study of T-cell memory formation after mild COVID-19. Study background: The TCR clusters were mostly specific to one donor.

A single record per CDR3 protein comes from TCRdb applying MiXCR to the 5' RACE reads. The table shows around 300,000 distinct CDR3 sequences, with roughly 13% occurring only once. CDR1 is LNHDA, CDR2 SQIVND, per germline (reference sequence). V lost 6 bases to trimming and J lost 6 bases, with 17 bases between them. This CDR3 spans 15 amino acids. This clonotype was observed a handful of times. The rearrangement joins TRBV19 to TRBJ2-2; D is perhaps TRBD2 (5 bases). This TCR was recovered from a man between 18 and 35 years old who had mild COVID-19 (a few samples of this study predate the infection). Cell type and time point are not known. Material: PBMCs or a T cell subset sorted from them (not recorded which). The CDR3 nucleotides read TGTGCCAGTAGCGGCTGGGGAAGGAGGCCCGGGGAGCTGTTTTTT. Encoded protein: CASSGWGRRPGELFF.